The rows below give T cell receptor beta chains drawn from one sample of a study of control samples from healthy donors and cancer patients. The method was immunoSEQ multiplex PCR; TCRdb's version includes in-frame clones alone and lacks a portion of them. The sample consists of about 180,000 clones, nearly 90% of them appearing once. Sequencing was done on a sample of blood. Receptors were obtained from a woman in her forties or fifties in good health. Each CDR3 is given with its conserved first and last residue. Fields, in order: J gene, V gene, D gene, clone size, CDR3 length, CDR3 DNA, CDR3 protein. D genes are given only for firm matches. The size field is filled for only some rows; it gives once, few, many or a size class.

J: TRBJ2-5; V: TRBV4-3; D: NA; size: NA; length: 13; DNA: TGCGCCAGCAGCCAAGAATTACGGGAGACCCAGTACTTC; CDR3: CASSQELRETQYF
J: TRBJ1-6; V: TRBV27; D: NA; size: NA; length: 19; DNA: TGTGCCAGCAGTCCTAGGCACAGAAGTACCAGCTCCTATAATTCACCCCTCCACTTT; CDR3: CASSPRHRSTSSYNSPLHF
J: TRBJ2-3; V: TRBV5-6; D: NA; size: NA; length: 11; DNA: TGTGCCAGCAGCTACACAGATACGCAGTATTTT; CDR3: CASSYTDTQYF
J: TRBJ1-4; V: TRBV28; D: NA; size: NA; length: 14; DNA: TGTGCCAGCAGCGAGACAGCCAGTAATGAAAAACTGTTTTTT; CDR3: CASSETASNEKLFF
J: TRBJ1-1; V: TRBV7-6; D: NA; size: once; length: 13; DNA: TGTGCCAGCTCTCAAGGGGGGCAGGGTGAAGCTTTCTTT; CDR3: CASSQGGQGEAFF
J: TRBJ2-3; V: TRBV12-3/TRBV12-4; D: NA; size: NA; length: 11; DNA: TGTGCCAGCAGTTCTTTAGATACGCAGTATTTT; CDR3: CASSSLDTQYF
J: TRBJ1-4; V: TRBV30; D: NA; size: NA; length: 14; DNA: TGTGCCTGGTCCCACGGTGGGGCCGTCGAAAAACTGTTTTTT; CDR3: CAWSHGGAVEKLFF
J: TRBJ2-2; V: TRBV7-2; D: NA; size: NA; length: 13; DNA: TGTGCCAGCAGCCTACTCGTAACCGGGGAGCTGTTTTTT; CDR3: CASSLLVTGELFF
J: TRBJ2-7; V: TRBV4-3; D: NA; size: NA; length: 15; DNA: TGCGCCAGCAGCCAAGTCCGGGGACCAAGTTTTCAGCAGTACTTC; CDR3: CASSQVRGPSFQQYF
J: TRBJ1-2; V: TRBV9; D: NA; size: NA; length: 15; DNA: TGTGCCAGCAGCGCTTCAGGACGGGATATTGATGGCTACACCTTC; CDR3: CASSASGRDIDGYTF
J: TRBJ2-5; V: TRBV7-3; D: NA; size: NA; length: 16; DNA: TGTGCCAGCAGCCCCCCGATTTACCCCCTCCAAGAGACCCAGTACTTC; CDR3: CASSPPIYPLQETQYF
J: TRBJ2-1; V: TRBV20-1; D: NA; size: NA; length: 11; DNA: TGCAGTGCCCGCATATACAATGAGCAGTTCTTC; CDR3: CSARIYNEQFF
J: TRBJ1-5; V: TRBV19; D: NA; size: NA; length: 16; DNA: TGTGCCAGTAGTATACAGACTACATTTAGGAATCAGCCCCAGCATTTT; CDR3: CASSIQTTFRNQPQHF
J: TRBJ1-2; V: TRBV28; D: NA; size: NA; length: 14; DNA: TGTGCCAGCAGTTTCCAGTCTTCTAACTATGGCTACACCTTC; CDR3: CASSFQSSNYGYTF
J: TRBJ2-1; V: TRBV5-1; D: TRBD2; size: NA; length: 15; DNA: TGCGCCAGCAGCGAGAGGACTAGCGGGGGGGCGTTACCGTTCTTC; CDR3: CASSERTSGGALPFF
J: TRBJ2-7; V: TRBV11-3; D: NA; size: once; length: 13; DNA: TGTGCCAGCAGCCCGGATGGTCGCTCCGAGCAGTACTTC; CDR3: CASSPDGRSEQYF
J: TRBJ1-1; V: TRBV27; D: TRBD1; size: NA; length: 15; DNA: TGTGCCAGCAGGTCCCAGGGGGCGCGGGTCACTGAAGCTTTCTTT; CDR3: CASRSQGARVTEAFF
J: TRBJ2-7; V: TRBV13; D: NA; size: NA; length: 17; DNA: TGTGCCAGCAGCCCCCCTCTTCCGGGCCAGGACGCCCACGAGCGGTACTTC; CDR3: CASSPPLPGQDAHERYF
J: TRBJ2-7; V: TRBV7-2; D: NA; size: NA; length: 13; DNA: TGTGCCAGCAGCTTATCGACAGCCGGCGAGCAGTACTTC; CDR3: CASSLSTAGEQYF
J: TRBJ1-4; V: TRBV4-1; D: NA; size: NA; length: 17; DNA: TGCGCCAGCAGCCAAGCACCATCTCAAAAGCCGGATGAAAAACTGTTTTTT; CDR3: CASSQAPSQKPDEKLFF
J: TRBJ1-3; V: TRBV4-2; D: NA; size: NA; length: 17; DNA: TGTGCCAGCAGCCAAGATGAGGCGGGGGGCGGTGGAAACACCATATATTTT; CDR3: CASSQDEAGGGGNTIYF
J: TRBJ2-5; V: TRBV5-6; D: NA; size: NA; length: 15; DNA: TGTGCCAGCAGCTTGGGGCAGGGACTCCTAGAGACCCAGTACTTC; CDR3: CASSLGQGLLETQYF
J: TRBJ1-2; V: TRBV7-9; D: NA; size: few; length: 12; DNA: TGTGCCAGCAGCCTGGACAGCTATGGCTACACCTTC; CDR3: CASSLDSYGYTF
J: TRBJ1-4; V: TRBV3-1/TRBV3-2; D: NA; size: NA; length: 13; DNA: TGTGCCAGCAGCCTGCCCGGGACAGAAAAACTGTTTTTT; CDR3: CASSLPGTEKLFF
J: TRBJ2-5; V: TRBV6-5; D: TRBD2; size: NA; length: 15; DNA: TGTGCCAGCAGCGAGACTAGCGGGAGGGTGGAGACCCAGTACTTC; CDR3: CASSETSGRVETQYF
J: TRBJ2-7; V: TRBV10-3; D: TRBD1; size: few; length: 12; DNA: TGTGCCATCAGTGACCAGGGGGACGAGCAGTACTTC; CDR3: CAISDQGDEQYF
J: TRBJ1-3; V: TRBV29-1; D: NA; size: few; length: 12; DNA: TGCAGCCCCCTAGGGCCTGGAAACACCATATATTTT; CDR3: CSPLGPGNTIYF
J: TRBJ2-1; V: TRBV5-8; D: TRBD2; size: NA; length: 15; DNA: TGTGCCAGCACCCCCGGGATAGCGGGGGACCATGAGCAGTTCTTC; CDR3: CASTPGIAGDHEQFF
J: TRBJ1-2; V: TRBV5-6; D: NA; size: NA; length: 13; DNA: TGTGCCAGCAGCTTGGCGGCAGGGGTCGGCTACACCTTC; CDR3: CASSLAAGVGYTF
J: TRBJ1-5; V: TRBV5-6; D: TRBD1; size: NA; length: 15; DNA: TGTGCCAGCAGCCTTGGACAGGGGACTTATCAGCCCCAGCATTTT; CDR3: CASSLGQGTYQPQHF
J: TRBJ2-2; V: TRBV9; D: TRBD1; size: NA; length: 15; DNA: TGTGCCAGCAGCGTAGTACAGGGGGCCACCGGGGAGCTGTTTTTT; CDR3: CASSVVQGATGELFF